One and the same sample provided the 22 T cell receptor beta chains below, sequenced in a study of T cells in tuberculosis. The time point here: new active TB diagnosis, blood taken before or within 7 days of starting treatment. Some clones are missing from TCRdb's copy, which holds only in-frame ones; the method was immunoSEQ multiplex PCR. The table shows fewer than 40,000 clones, with approximately 90% occurring only once. Source: PBMCs, taken at tuberculosis diagnosis. All receptors derive from an adult with tuberculosis.

V is TRBV6-5 and J is TRBJ1-2; 7 bases align to TRBD1. Trimming removed 6 bases from V and 2 bases from J; junction bases left unmatched: 9. The CDR3 has 15 residues. Looked up from germline, CDR1 is MNHEY and CDR2 is SVGAGI. The CDR3 DNA is TGTGCCAGCAGCCACAAACCAGGGGGGAACTATGGCTACACCTTC. It encodes CASSHKPGGNYGYTF.

The V and J genes are TRBV7-2 and TRBJ1-1; the D is unclear. There are 13 residues in the CDR3. Trimming took 8 bases from V and 4 from J, leaving 14 bases between them. The germline V gene has CDR1 SGHTA and CDR2 FQGNSA. CDR3 region: CASFVAGGTEAFF. Written as DNA, the CDR3 is TGTGCCAGCTTTGTGGCGGGAGGCACTGAAGCTTTCTTT.

The chain carries TRBV10-3 and TRBJ1-2; D is unresolved. Germline V lookup: CDR1 ENHRY, CDR2 SYGVKD. The V end lost 4 bases, the J end lost 7 bases, and 7 bases lay between the germline ends. The CDR3 covers 11 residues. As DNA, the CDR3 is TGTGCCATCAGTGGCGGTTTTGGCTACACCTTC. Translation: CAISGGFGYTF.

The CDR3 region has the DNA TGCAGCGGGGGACAGGGGAACACCGGGGAGCTGTTTTTT. As protein: CSGGQGNTGELFF. V gene TRBV29-1 combines with J gene TRBJ2-2; 9 nucleotides align to TRBD1. The CDR3 has 13 amino acids. V lost 7 bases and J lost 1; bases outside the gene matches: 1. The germline V gene has CDR1 SQVTM and CDR2 ANQGSEA.

The chain is built from TRBV30 and TRBJ1-5; TRBD1 agrees at 9 bases. J was trimmed by 9 bases and V by 1 base; bases with no gene match: 10. In germline, CDR1 is GTSNPN, CDR2 SVGIG (reference sequence). The CDR3 totals 15 residues. DNA of the CDR3: TGTGCCTGGAGTGGAAGGACAGGGGTCAATTGGCCCCAGCATTTT. Residues: CAWSGRTGVNWPQHF. The full variable domain, its missing parts supplied by reference TRBV30 and TRBJ1-5, is SQTIHQWPATLVQPVGSPLSLECTVEGTSNPNLYWYRQAAGRGLQLLFYSVGIGQISSEVPQNLSASRPQDRQFILSSKKLLLSDSGFYLCAWSGRTGVNWPQHFGDGTRLSIL.

V gene TRBV11-2 combines with J gene TRBJ2-1; 9 bases fit TRBD1. CDR3 length: 18 residues. The junction had 19 bases not matched to a gene; V was cut back by 5 bases and J by 8 bases. The V gene's germline CDR1 is SGHAT and CDR2 FQNNGV. The CDR3 DNA reads as TGTGCCAGCAGCCCCACAAAACGAGACAGGGGGATGTCGTATGAGCAGTTCTTC. As protein: CASSPTKRDRGMSYEQFF.

The chain employs TRBV5-1 and TRBJ1-1, with 8 bases identical to TRBD1. V was clipped by 4 bases and J by 6 bases; unmatched bases: 8. Per germline, CDR1 SGHRS and CDR2 YFSETQ. The CDR3 has 14 residues. DNA for the CDR3: TGCGCCAGCAGCGTAGACAGGGGTCTTCCTGAAGCTTTCTTT. Amino acids: CASSVDRGLPEAFF.

The chain is built from TRBV11-2 and TRBJ1-2; D remains unclear. The CDR3 covers 17 residues. Germline lookup yields CDR1 SGHAT and CDR2 FQNNGV. V shed 0 bases and J shed 0 bases, with 14 bases lying between them. The chain's CDR3 is CASSLDLGVLANYGYTF. In nucleotides, the CDR3 is TGTGCCAGCAGCTTAGACTTGGGAGTCCTCGCTAACTATGGCTACACCTTC.

The chain employs TRBV7-8 and TRBJ2-1, with D tentatively TRBD1 (5 bases). The germline V and J ends were trimmed by 6 bases and 7 bases, with 19 bases remaining between them. The CDR3 loop spans 15 amino acids. From germline, CDR1 is SGHVS and CDR2 FQNEAQ. In DNA form, the CDR3 reads TGTGCCAGCAGAGGTGGAGAGAGCAGGGCGAATGAGCAGTTCTTC. Its protein is CASRGGESRANEQFF.

The gene calls are TRBV5-1 and TRBJ2-7; 9 nucleotides agree with TRBD2. CDR1 and CDR2 from the germline V gene are SGHRS and YFSETQ. There are 15 residues in the CDR3. V was pared by 0 bases and J by 0 bases, with 1 base of the junction left unmatched. CDR3 protein: CASSLAAGGSYEQYF. The CDR3 region has the DNA TGCGCCAGCAGCTTGGCAGCGGGGGGCTCCTACGAGCAGTACTTC.

The J gene is TRBJ1-1, the V gene TRBV4-1, with a tentative D call TRBD1 (6 bases). The length of the CDR3 is 14 residues. Germline CDR1 is MGHRA and CDR2 is YSYEKL. The germline V and J ends were trimmed by 1 base and 2 bases, with 8 bases remaining between them. The CDR3 coding sequence is TGCGCCAGCAGCCAAGCAGGGGCAAACACTGAAGCTTTCTTT. Its protein is CASSQAGANTEAFF.

The chain couples TRBV27 to TRBJ2-7; 10 bases line up with TRBD1. Trimming at V came to 0 bases and at J to 1 base, leaving 9 bases not matched to a gene. Germline-derived CDR1 and CDR2 are MNHEY and SMNVEV (reference sequence). The CDR3 length is 18 residues. The CDR3 here is CASSLSGGTGVVSYEQYF. CDR3 bases: TGTGCCAGCAGTTTATCGGGGGGGACAGGGGTGGTTTCCTACGAGCAGTACTTC.

J is TRBJ2-3 and V is TRBV25-1, with a tentative D call TRBD2 (5 bases). There are 15 residues in the CDR3. V gave up 3 bases and J gave up 3 bases, with 13 bases separating them. Germline values: CDR1 MGHDK, CDR2 SYGVNS. The CDR3 DNA follows: TGTGCCAGCAGTGACCTAGGTCCGGGGACAGATACGCAGTATTTT. Translated: CASSDLGPGTDTQYF.

The rearrangement links TRBV28 to TRBJ2-7, with 7 bases matching TRBD2. Unmatched junction bases numbered 14, after V lost 8 bases and J lost 4 bases. Germline assignment: CDR1 MDHEN and CDR2 SYDVKM. This CDR3 has 15 residues. DNA of the CDR3: TGTGCCAGCGAGCAAGGCGGCGGGGGAGTTTACGAGCAGTACGTC. Its protein product is CASEQGGGGVYEQYV.

J is TRBJ2-6 and V is TRBV2; 8 positions agree with TRBD1. Germline-derived CDR1 and CDR2 are SNHLY and FYNNEI. V shed 6 bases and J 0 bases; nucleotides not matched to a gene: 10. The CDR3 runs 18 residues. CDR3 DNA: TGTGCCAGCAGAGAACAGGGGGGAAGGCTCTCTGGGGCCAACGTCCTGACTTTC. It encodes CASREQGGRLSGANVLTF.

V usage is TRBV28 and J usage is TRBJ1-1, with TRBD1 matching over 11 bases. This CDR3 has 15 amino acids. Germline trimming cut 3 bases from V and 10 bases from J; bases unmatched to any gene: 10. Germline CDR1 and CDR2: MDHEN and SYDVKM. The CDR3 region is CASSFQGQGVFVAFF. The CDR3 nucleotides are TGTGCCAGCAGTTTTCAGGGACAGGGGGTTTTCGTAGCTTTCTTT.

J is TRBJ2-1 and V is TRBV29-1; 8 nucleotides agree with TRBD2. CDR3 length: 16 amino acids. Germline V CDR1 and CDR2: SQVTM, ANQGSEA. V lost 0 bases and J lost 0; bases outside the gene matches: 4. CDR3 region: CSVEDPAGGSYNEQFF. The CDR3 region has the DNA TGCAGCGTTGAAGATCCGGCGGGGGGCTCCTACAATGAGCAGTTCTTC.

The chain recombines TRBV27 with TRBJ2-3; D is possibly TRBD1 (6 bases). The CDR3 has 14 residues. The V gene lost 2 bases and the J gene lost 2 bases, with 8 bases spanning the gap. Germline V gene sequence: CDR1 MNHEY, CDR2 SMNVEV (reference sequence). CDR3 amino acids: CASSLQGFTDTQYF. The CDR3 bases are TGTGCCAGCAGTTTACAGGGGTTCACAGATACGCAGTATTTT.

This rearrangement joins TRBV30 to TRBJ1-5; TRBD1 matches at 7 bases. With 6 bases clipped from V and 5 bases from J, the junction kept 4 bases outside the gene matches. The germline gives CDR1 GTSNPN, CDR2 SVGIG (reference sequence). The CDR3 length is 12 residues. In DNA form, the CDR3 reads TGTGCCTGCGGCAGGGGGGATCAGCCCCAGCATTTT. Encoded protein: CACGRGDQPQHF. The variable domain in full, with the rest retrieved from reference TRBV30 and TRBJ1-5, is SQTIHQWPATLVQPVGSPLSLECTVEGTSNPNLYWYRQAAGRGLQLLFYSVGIGQISSEVPQNLSASRPQDRQFILSSKKLLLSDSGFYLCACGRGDQPQHFGDGTRLSIL.

The V and J genes are TRBV5-1 and TRBJ1-2; 7 nucleotides line up with TRBD1. V was clipped by 2 bases and J by 4 bases; unmatched bases: 2. This CDR3 is built from 13 residues. CDR1 and CDR2 from the germline V gene are SGHRS and YFSETQ. The chain's CDR3 is CASSFDRVYGYTF. The CDR3 nucleotides are TGCGCCAGCAGCTTCGACAGGGTCTATGGCTACACCTTC.

This clone was observed a few times. The gene calls are TRBV28 and TRBJ1-3; D is uncertain. The CDR3 contains 16 residues. Germline lookup yields CDR1 MDHEN and CDR2 SYDVKM. Trimming removed 5 bases from V and 0 bases from J, with 14 bases in between. CDR3 residues: CASSPFRIVSGNTIYF. CDR3 sequence (DNA): TGTGCCAGCAGTCCCTTCAGGATTGTCTCTGGAAACACCATATATTTT.

This clone has just a few counts. V and J are TRBV7-2 and TRBJ1-6, with 11 nucleotides matching TRBD1. J lost 6 bases, V lost 4 bases, and 5 bases had no gene match. The CDR3 is 16 residues long. The germline V gene encodes CDR1 SGHTA and CDR2 FQGNSA. In DNA, the CDR3 is TGTGCCAGCAGCTCGCCCGGGACAGGGGGTAATTCACCCCTCCACTTT. Amino acid sequence: CASSSPGTGGNSPLHF.